This is a list of T cell receptor beta chains from one sample in a study of response to subunit inactivated influenza vaccine. TCRdb fed the RT-PCR reads into MiXCR, producing one record per CDR3 protein. The sample lists about 700,000 distinct CDR3 sequences, approximately 14% seen once, with under 14% in the top ten. The sample consisted of PBMCs from blood, taken about 13 days after vaccination. Receptors originate from a man aged 50 to 59 who received an inactivated influenza vaccine. Both conserved end residues are part of each CDR3. D genes are given only for firm matches. Expanded clones are given a class, and other clones once, few, many or no size at all.

>NA|TRBJ1-2|NA|TRBV12-3/TRBV12-4|15
CASSLGGWADYGYTF
TGTGCCAGCAGTTTAGGTGGCTGGGCAGACTATGGCTACACCTTC
>TRBD1|TRBJ2-7|few|TRBV5-1|14
CASSPDRVYHEQYF
TGCGCCAGCAGCCCGGACAGGGTCTACCACGAGCAGTACTTC
>NA|TRBJ1-5|many|TRBV28|14
CASSLLGLGQPQHF
TGTGCCAGCAGTTTACTGGGGCTTGGTCAGCCCCAGCATTTT
>NA|TRBJ2-6|NA|TRBV9|15
CASSVAASGANVLTF
TGTGCCAGCAGCGTAGCGGCCTCTGGGGCCAACGTCCTGACTTTC
>TRBD1|TRBJ2-2|few|TRBV12-3/TRBV12-4|15
CASGDRATNTGELFF
TGTGCCAGCGGGGACAGGGCTACGAACACCGGGGAGCTGTTTTTT
>TRBD1|TRBJ2-3|NA|TRBV18|15
CASSPPGTGGNTQYF
TGTGCCAGCTCACCACCCGGGACAGGGGGAAATACGCAGTATTTT
>NA|TRBJ1-5|NA|TRBV12-3/TRBV12-4|15
CASSGAAVGNQPQHF
TGTGCCAGCAGTGGGGCGGCAGTCGGCAATCAGCCCCAGCATTTT
>NA|TRBJ2-1|NA|TRBV9|15
CASSVGGGADNEQFF
TGTGCCAGCAGCGTAGGAGGTGGGGCGGATAATGAGCAGTTCTTC
>TRBD1|TRBJ2-5|NA|TRBV7-8|13
CASSNDRAETQYF
TGTGCCAGCAGCAACGACAGGGCAGAGACCCAGTACTTC
>NA|TRBJ2-7|NA|TRBV7-2|14
CASSQSRDIHEQYF
TGTGCCAGCAGCCAGTCCCGGGACATTCACGAGCAGTACTTC
>NA|TRBJ2-5|NA|TRBV6-2/TRBV6-3|15
CASSFRDNNQETQYF
TGTGCCAGCAGTTTCAGGGACAATAACCAAGAGACCCAGTACTTC